The entry below describes one T cell receptor (beta chain). Its antigen is unidentified. CDR1 and CDR2 (germline): SGHVS, FQNEAQ. CDR3 length: 15 residues. The data belong to a study of T cells expressing NK-cell markers. Study-wide context: Sorted CD3+CD56+NKG2C+, CD3+CD56+NKG2C- and CD3+CD56-NKG2C+ T cells provided the TCR beta repertoires. Just one sequenced donor of eight was HCMV-seronegative, while seven were seropositive. Study findings and constraints: In a group of about six donors, dominant NKG2C+ clonotypes represented roughly 1.0-7.0% of CD8+ T cells.

For each CDR3 protein, TCRdb gives one entry from its re-call of the 5' RACE reads, without DNA. This sample's clone table lists 500,000 to 600,000 distinct CDR3 sequences. The sequence came from a man between 18 and 35 years old in good health. Sequenced input: blood T cells: a sorted CD56 or NKG2C T cell subset, CD4+ or CD8+ T cells, or bulk PBMC T cells (not recorded which). V gene TRBV7-8 combines with J gene TRBJ2-5; TCRdb proposes TRBD1, but this gene call is untestable without DNA. The chain's CDR3 is CASSYRLQGRETQYF.